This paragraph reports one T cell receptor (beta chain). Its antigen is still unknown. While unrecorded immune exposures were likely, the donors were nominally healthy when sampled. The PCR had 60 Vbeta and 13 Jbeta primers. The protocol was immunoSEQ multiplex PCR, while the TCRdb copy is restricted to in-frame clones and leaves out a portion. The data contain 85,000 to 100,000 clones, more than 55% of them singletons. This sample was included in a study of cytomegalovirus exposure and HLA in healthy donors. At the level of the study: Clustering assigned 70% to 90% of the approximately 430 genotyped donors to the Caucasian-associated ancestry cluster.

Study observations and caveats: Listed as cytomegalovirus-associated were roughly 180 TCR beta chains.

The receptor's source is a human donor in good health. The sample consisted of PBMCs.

CDR3 sequence reads: CASSIQGANTEAFF. In DNA, the CDR3 is TGTGCCAGCAGCATACAGGGGGCTAACACTGAAGCTTTCTTT. The chain joins TRBV7-9 to TRBJ1-1, with 9 nucleotides matching TRBD1. The J segment lost 2 bases and the V segment lost 5 bases, leaving 3 bases of the junction unmatched. CDR3 length: 14 amino acids. CDR1 is SEHNR and CDR2 is FQNEAQ in the germline V gene (reference sequence).